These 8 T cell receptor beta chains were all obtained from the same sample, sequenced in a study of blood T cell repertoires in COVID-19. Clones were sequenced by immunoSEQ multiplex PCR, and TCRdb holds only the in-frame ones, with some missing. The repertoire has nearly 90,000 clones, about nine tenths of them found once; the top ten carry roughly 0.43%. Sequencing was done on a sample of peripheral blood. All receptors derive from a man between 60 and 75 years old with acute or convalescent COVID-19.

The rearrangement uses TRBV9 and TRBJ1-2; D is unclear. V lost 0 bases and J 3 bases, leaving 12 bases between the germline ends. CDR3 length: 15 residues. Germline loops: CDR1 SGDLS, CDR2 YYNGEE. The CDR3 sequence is CASSVALAGDYGYTF. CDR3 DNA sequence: TGTGCCAGCAGCGTAGCTCTGGCCGGAGACTATGGCTACACCTTC.

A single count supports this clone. CDR3 DNA: TGTGCCATCAGAGGGGCAACTAATGAAAAACTGTTTTTT. Its protein product is CAIRGATNEKLFF. The J gene is TRBJ1-4, the V gene TRBV10-3; possibly TRBD1 for D (5 bases). The V gene lost 6 bases and the J gene lost 0 bases, with 5 bases spanning the gap. The CDR3 contains 13 residues. In germline, CDR1 is ENHRY, CDR2 SYGVKD.

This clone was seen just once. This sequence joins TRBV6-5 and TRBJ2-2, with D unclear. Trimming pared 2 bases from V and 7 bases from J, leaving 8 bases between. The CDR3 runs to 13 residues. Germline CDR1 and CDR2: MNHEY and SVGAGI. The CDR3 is CASSYDSRGELFF. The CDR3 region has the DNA TGTGCCAGCAGTTACGACTCACGCGGGGAGCTGTTTTTT.

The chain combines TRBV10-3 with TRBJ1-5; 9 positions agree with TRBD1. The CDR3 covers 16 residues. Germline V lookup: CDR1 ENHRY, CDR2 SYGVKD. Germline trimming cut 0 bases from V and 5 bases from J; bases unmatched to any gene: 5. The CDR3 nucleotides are TGTGCCATCAGTGAGTCGCCGGGACAGGGATATCAGCCCCAGCATTTT. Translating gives CAISESPGQGYQPQHF.

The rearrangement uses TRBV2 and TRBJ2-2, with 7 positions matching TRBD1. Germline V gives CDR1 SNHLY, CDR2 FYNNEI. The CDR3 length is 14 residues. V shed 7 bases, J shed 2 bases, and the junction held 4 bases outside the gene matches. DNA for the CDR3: TGTGCCAGCAACCGACAGGGCAACACCGGGGAGCTGTTTTTT. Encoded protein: CASNRQGNTGELFF.

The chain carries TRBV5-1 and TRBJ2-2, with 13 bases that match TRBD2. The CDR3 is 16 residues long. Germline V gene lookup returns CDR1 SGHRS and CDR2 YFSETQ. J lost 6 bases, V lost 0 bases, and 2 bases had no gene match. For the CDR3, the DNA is TGCGCCAGCAGCTTGGCCGGACTAGCGGGAGCCGGGGAGCTGTTTTTT. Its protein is CASSLAGLAGAGELFF.

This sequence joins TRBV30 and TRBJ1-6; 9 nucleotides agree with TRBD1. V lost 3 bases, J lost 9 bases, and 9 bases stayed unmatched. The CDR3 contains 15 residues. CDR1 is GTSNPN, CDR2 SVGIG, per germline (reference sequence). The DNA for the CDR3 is TGTGCCTGGAGGCCGGACAGGGGCGGGAGTTCACCCCTCCACTTT. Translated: CAWRPDRGGSSPLHF.

CDR3 nucleotides: TGTGCCAGCAGCGTAGCCCCAGAGGCCAATGAGCAGTTCTTC. Translation: CASSVAPEANEQFF. V usage is TRBV9 and J usage is TRBJ2-1; the D is unclear. Germline CDR1 and CDR2: SGDLS and YYNGEE. V gave up 0 bases and J gave up 6 bases, with 10 bases separating them. The CDR3 loop spans 14 amino acids.